The T cell receptor beta chain under discussion was sequenced for a study of blood T cell repertoires in COVID-19. This clone was seen only a few times. Only in-frame clones appear in the TCRdb table, and some are missing; sequencing was by immunoSEQ multiplex PCR. Found here are about 230,000 clones, over 80% of them singletons; the top ten hold under 3%. Germline-derived CDR1 and CDR2 are SGDLS and YYNGEE. The CDR3 contains 13 residues. The ends were cut back, 4 bases at V and 8 bases at J, with 10 bases in the middle. The chain is built from TRBV9 and TRBJ1-6; TRBD1 is a possible D gene (5 bases). This clonotype was obtained from a woman in her sixties or seventies with active or convalescent COVID-19. Material: peripheral blood. CDR3 sequence reads: CASSTTTDSPLHF. CDR3 nucleotides: TGTGCCAGCAGCACCACGACAGATTCACCCCTCCACTTT.